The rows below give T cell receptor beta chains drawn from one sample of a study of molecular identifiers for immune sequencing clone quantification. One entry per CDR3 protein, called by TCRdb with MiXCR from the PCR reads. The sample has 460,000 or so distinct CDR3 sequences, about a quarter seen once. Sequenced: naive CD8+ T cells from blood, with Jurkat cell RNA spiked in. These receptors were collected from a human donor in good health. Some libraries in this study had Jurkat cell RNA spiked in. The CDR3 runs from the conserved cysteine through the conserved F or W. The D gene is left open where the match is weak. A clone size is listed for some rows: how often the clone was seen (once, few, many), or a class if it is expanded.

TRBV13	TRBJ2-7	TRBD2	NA	CASSLGAGVFEQYF	TGTGCCAGCAGCTTAGGAGCGGGAGTGTTCGAGCAGTACTTC
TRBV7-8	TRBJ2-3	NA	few	CASSYTGEGGSTDTQYF	TGTGCCAGCAGCTACACAGGTGAAGGCGGCAGCACAGATACGCAGTATTTT
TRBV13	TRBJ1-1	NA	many	CASRLDTEAFF	TGTGCCAGCAGACTCGACACTGAAGCTTTCTTT
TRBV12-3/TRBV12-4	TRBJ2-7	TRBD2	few	CASSLITSGSDEQYF	TGTGCCAGCAGTTTAATCACTAGCGGGAGTGACGAGCAGTACTTC
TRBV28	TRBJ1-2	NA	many	CASSAWTVLNYGYTF	TGTGCCAGCAGTGCCTGGACAGTTTTGAACTATGGCTACACCTTC
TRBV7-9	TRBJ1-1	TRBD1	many	CASRAPQGQSVYTEAFF	TGTGCCAGCAGAGCACCACAGGGGCAAAGTGTCTACACTGAAGCTTTCTTT
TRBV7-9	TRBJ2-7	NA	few	CASSPALGGEQYF	TGTGCCAGCAGCCCCGCCTTGGGGGGCGAGCAGTACTTC
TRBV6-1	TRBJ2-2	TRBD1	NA	CASSEGTGGFGELFF	TGTGCCAGCAGTGAAGGGACAGGGGGCTTCGGGGAGCTGTTTTTT
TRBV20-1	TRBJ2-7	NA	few	CSARDPRTPAYEQYF	TGCAGTGCTAGAGACCCCCGGACACCTGCCTACGAGCAGTACTTC
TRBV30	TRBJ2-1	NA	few	CAWSQVGNEQFF	TGTGCCTGGAGTCAAGTGGGGAATGAGCAGTTCTTC
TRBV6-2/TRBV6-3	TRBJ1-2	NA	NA	CASRTWTAGGYGYTF	TGTGCCAGCAGGACTTGGACGGCCGGCGGCTATGGCTACACCTTC
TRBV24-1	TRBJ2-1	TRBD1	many	CATRTGVGGDEQFF	TGTGCCACCCGGACAGGGGTAGGTGGCGATGAGCAGTTCTTC
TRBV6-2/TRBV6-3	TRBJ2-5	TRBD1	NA	CASSYTTGSETQYF	TGTGCCAGCAGTTACACGACAGGGAGCGAGACCCAGTACTTC
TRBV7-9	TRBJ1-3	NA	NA	CASSSNNRLSGNTIYF	TGTGCCAGCAGCTCCAACAACAGGCTCTCTGGAAACACCATATATTTT
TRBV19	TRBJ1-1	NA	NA	CVSSIGLPNTEAFF	TGTGTCAGTAGTATAGGGCTACCGAACACTGAAGCTTTCTTT
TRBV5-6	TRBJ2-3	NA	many	CASSLGASSTDTQYF	TGTGCCAGCAGCCTAGGGGCCTCTTCCACAGATACGCAGTATTTT
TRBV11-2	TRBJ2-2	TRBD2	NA	CASSFRLAGGPGTGELFF	TGTGCCAGCAGCTTCCGACTAGCGGGAGGGCCGGGCACCGGGGAGCTGTTTTTT
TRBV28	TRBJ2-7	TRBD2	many	CASSSKWSGRASVYEQYF	TGTGCCAGCAGTAGCAAATGGAGCGGGAGGGCCTCTGTGTACGAGCAGTACTTC
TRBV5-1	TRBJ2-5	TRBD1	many	CASSLGERQGFLETQYF	TGCGCCAGCAGCTTGGGTGAAAGACAGGGCTTTTTGGAGACCCAGTACTTC
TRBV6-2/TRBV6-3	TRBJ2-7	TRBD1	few	CASSHRGMTPYEQYF	TGTGCCAGCAGCCACAGGGGCATGACTCCCTACGAGCAGTACTTC
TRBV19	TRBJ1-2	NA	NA	CASSSPGALNTVGYTF	TGTGCCAGTAGTTCCCCAGGGGCTCTCAACACTGTGGGCTACACCTTC
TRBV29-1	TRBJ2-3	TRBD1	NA	CSVGRGGQGEQYF	TGCAGCGTTGGAAGGGGGGGACAGGGGGAGCAGTATTTC
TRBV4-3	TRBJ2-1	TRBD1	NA	CASSQLRQGSYNEQFF	TGCGCCAGCAGCCAACTAAGACAGGGCTCCTACAATGAGCAGTTCTTC
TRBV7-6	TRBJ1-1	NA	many	CASSLSRDLNTEAFF	TGTGCCAGCAGCCTCTCTCGGGACCTGAACACTGAAGCTTTCTTT
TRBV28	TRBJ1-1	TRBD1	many	CASSPNGGQMNTEAFF	TGTGCCAGCAGTCCGAATGGGGGACAGATGAACACTGAAGCTTTCTTT
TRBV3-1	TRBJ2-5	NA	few	CASSDDGQETQYF	TGTGCCAGCAGCGACGACGGTCAAGAGACCCAGTACTTC
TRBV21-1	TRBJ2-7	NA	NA	CASSKEFYEQYF	TGTGCCAGCAGCAAAGAGTTCTACGAGCAGTACTTC
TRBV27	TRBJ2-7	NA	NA	CASSPGPSTEQYF	TGTGCCAGCAGTCCGGGGCCAAGTACCGAGCAGTACTTC
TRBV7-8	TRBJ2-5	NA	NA	CASSLGTVPYQETQYF	TGTGCCAGCAGCTTAGGTACCGTCCCGTACCAAGAGACCCAGTACTTC
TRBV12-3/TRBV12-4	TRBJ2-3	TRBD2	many	CASSPATSGPTDTQYF	TGTGCCAGCAGCCCGGCGACTAGCGGGCCCACAGATACGCAGTATTTT
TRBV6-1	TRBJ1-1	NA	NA	CASRQPSNAEAFF	TGTGCCAGCAGACAGCCATCGAACGCTGAAGCTTTCTTT
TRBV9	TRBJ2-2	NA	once	CASSVAPTGELFF	TGTGCCAGCAGCGTAGCTCCCACCGGGGAGCTGTTTTTT
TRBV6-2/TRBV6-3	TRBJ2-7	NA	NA	CASSWGSEQYF	TGTGCCAGCAGTTGGGGCTCCGAGCAGTACTTC
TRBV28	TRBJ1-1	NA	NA	CASSLRGPMDTEAFF	TGTGCCAGCAGTCTCCGGGGCCCCATGGATACTGAAGCTTTCTTT
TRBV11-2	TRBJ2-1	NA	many	CASSLEDHQSSYNEQFF	TGTGCCAGCAGCTTAGAGGACCACCAGAGCTCCTACAATGAGCAGTTCTTC
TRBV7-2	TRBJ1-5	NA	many	CASSPGRTSNQPQHF	TGTGCCAGCAGCCCGGGACGGACTAGCAATCAGCCCCAGCATTTT
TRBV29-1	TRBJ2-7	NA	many	CSVDMGRGEQYF	TGCAGCGTTGACATGGGTCGGGGCGAGCAGTACTTC
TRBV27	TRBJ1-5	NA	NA	CASSQGIGNQPQHF	TGTGCCAGCAGCCAGGGTATTGGCAATCAGCCCCAGCATTTT
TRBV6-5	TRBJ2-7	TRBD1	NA	CATRDSHEYEQYF	TGTGCCACCAGGGACAGCCACGAGTACGAGCAGTACTTC
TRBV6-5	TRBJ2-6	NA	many	CASSYFVGTAHSGANVLTF	TGTGCCAGCAGTTACTTTGTCGGGACCGCCCACTCTGGGGCCAACGTCCTGACTTTC
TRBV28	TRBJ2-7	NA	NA	CASSLFSIGAAGPTDPHEQYF	TGTGCCAGCAGTTTATTTAGTATTGGGGCGGCGGGACCAACGGACCCCCACGAGCAGTACTTC
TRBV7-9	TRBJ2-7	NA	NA	CASSRTPDYEQYF	TGTGCCAGCAGCCGGACACCAGACTACGAGCAGTACTTC
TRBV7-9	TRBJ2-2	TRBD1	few	CASSPTDRGSGELFF	TGTGCCAGCAGCCCGACCGACAGGGGATCCGGGGAGCTGTTTTTT
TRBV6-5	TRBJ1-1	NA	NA	CASSPTGFGLNTEAFF	TGTGCCAGCAGCCCTACAGGGTTTGGCCTGAACACTGAAGCTTTCTTT
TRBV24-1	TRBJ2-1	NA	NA	CATEVFYRVTASNNEQFF	TGTGCCACCGAAGTATTTTATAGGGTAACGGCGAGTAACAATGAGCAGTTCTTC
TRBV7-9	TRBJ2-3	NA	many	CASSLTTGVGTDTQYF	TGTGCCAGCAGCTTAACCACAGGCGTTGGCACAGATACGCAGTATTTT
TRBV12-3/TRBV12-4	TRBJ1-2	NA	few	CASSPGTGVRYGYTF	TGTGCCAGCAGTCCGGGTACAGGTGTTCGGTATGGCTACACCTTC
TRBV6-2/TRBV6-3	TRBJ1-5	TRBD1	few	CASKTGASNQPQHF	TGTGCCAGCAAAACAGGGGCTAGCAATCAGCCCCAGCATTTT
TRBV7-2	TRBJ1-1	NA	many	CASSYRQEGFAEAFF	TGTGCCAGCAGCTACAGACAGGAAGGTTTCGCTGAAGCTTTCTTT
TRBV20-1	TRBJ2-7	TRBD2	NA	CSASAGGISYEQYF	TGCAGTGCTAGCGCGGGGGGGATATCCTACGAGCAGTACTTC
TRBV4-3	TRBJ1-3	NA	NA	CASTSWVSSGNTIYF	TGCGCCAGCACCTCGTGGGTGAGCTCTGGAAACACCATATATTTT
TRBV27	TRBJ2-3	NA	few	CASSLLGKPDTQYF	TGTGCCAGCAGTTTATTAGGGAAGCCAGATACGCAGTATTTT
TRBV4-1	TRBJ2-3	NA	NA	CASSQESTPERTDTQYF	TGCGCCAGCAGCCAAGAGAGCACGCCGGAACGCACAGATACGCAGTATTTT
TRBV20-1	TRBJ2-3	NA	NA	CSARDQSRPSTDTQYF	TGCAGTGCTAGAGATCAGAGTAGACCAAGCACAGATACGCAGTATTTT